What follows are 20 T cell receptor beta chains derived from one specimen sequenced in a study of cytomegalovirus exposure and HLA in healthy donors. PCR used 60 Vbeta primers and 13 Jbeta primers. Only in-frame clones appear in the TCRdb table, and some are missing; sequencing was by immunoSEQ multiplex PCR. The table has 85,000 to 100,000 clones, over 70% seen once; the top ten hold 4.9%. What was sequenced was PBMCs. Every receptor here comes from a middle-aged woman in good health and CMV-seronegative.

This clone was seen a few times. CDR3 in amino acids: CASRVPGTEAFF. CDR3 sequence (DNA): TGTGCCAGCAGGGTCCCAGGGACTGAAGCTTTCTTT. This sequence joins TRBV6-6 and TRBJ1-1; TRBD1 is a possible D gene (5 bases). V lost 6 bases and J lost 5, with 10 bases in between. The CDR3 spans 12 residues. Per germline, CDR1 MNHNY and CDR2 SVGAGI (reference sequence).

CDR3 DNA sequence: TGTGCCAGCAGCTTCAGTAGCACAGATACGCAGTATTTT. It translates to CASSFSSTDTQYF. The chain carries TRBV5-4 and TRBJ2-3; D is ambiguous. The ends were cut back, 2 bases at V and 0 bases at J, with 4 bases in the middle. CDR1 is SGHNT, CDR2 YYREEE, per germline (reference sequence). CDR3 length: 13 amino acids.

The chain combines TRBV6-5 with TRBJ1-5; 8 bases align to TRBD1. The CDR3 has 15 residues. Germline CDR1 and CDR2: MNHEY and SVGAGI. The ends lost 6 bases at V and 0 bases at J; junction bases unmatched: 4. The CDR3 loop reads CASRSDRGSNQPQHF. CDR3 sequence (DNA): TGTGCCAGCAGGTCTGACAGGGGTAGCAATCAGCCCCAGCATTTT.

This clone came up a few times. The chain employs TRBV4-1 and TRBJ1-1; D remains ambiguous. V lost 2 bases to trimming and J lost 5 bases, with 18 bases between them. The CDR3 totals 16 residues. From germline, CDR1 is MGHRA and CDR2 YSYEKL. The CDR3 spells CASSQPGRTPWTEAFF. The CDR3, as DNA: TGCGCCAGCAGCCAACCTGGGAGGACTCCATGGACTGAAGCTTTCTTT.

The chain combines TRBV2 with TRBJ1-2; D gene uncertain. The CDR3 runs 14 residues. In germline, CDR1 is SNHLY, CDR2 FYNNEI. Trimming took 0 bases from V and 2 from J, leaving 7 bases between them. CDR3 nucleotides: TGTGCCAGCAGTGAAGCGCCGACAAACTATGGCTACACCTTC. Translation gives CASSEAPTNYGYTF.

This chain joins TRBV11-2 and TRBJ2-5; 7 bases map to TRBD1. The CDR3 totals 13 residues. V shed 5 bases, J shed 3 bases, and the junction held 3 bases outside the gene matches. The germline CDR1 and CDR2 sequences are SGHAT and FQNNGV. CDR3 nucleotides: TGTGCCAGCAGCCAGGACAGGAAAGAGACCCAGTACTTC. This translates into CASSQDRKETQYF.

The CDR3 DNA reads as TGTGCCATCAGGGCAACAGGGGTGATTAATTCACCCCTCCACTTT. Encoded protein: CAIRATGVINSPLHF. The J gene is TRBJ1-6, the V gene TRBV10-3; 7 bases map to TRBD1. V was clipped by 6 bases and J by 6 bases; unmatched bases: 8. The germline V gene has CDR1 ENHRY and CDR2 SYGVKD. The CDR3 loop spans 15 amino acids.

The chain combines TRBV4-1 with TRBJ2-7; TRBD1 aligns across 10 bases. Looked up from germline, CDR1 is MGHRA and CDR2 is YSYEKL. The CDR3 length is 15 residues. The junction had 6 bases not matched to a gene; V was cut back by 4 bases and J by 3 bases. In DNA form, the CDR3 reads TGCGCCAGCAGCCCCGGGACAGGGGCGTTCTACGAGCAGTACTTC. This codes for CASSPGTGAFYEQYF.

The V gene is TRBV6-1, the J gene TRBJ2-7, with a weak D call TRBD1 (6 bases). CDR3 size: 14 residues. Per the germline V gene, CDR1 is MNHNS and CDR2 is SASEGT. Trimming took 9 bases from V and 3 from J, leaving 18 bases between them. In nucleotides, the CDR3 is TGTGCCAGTCAACAGGGTCTTAGGGTCTACGAGCAGTACTTC. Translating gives CASQQGLRVYEQYF.

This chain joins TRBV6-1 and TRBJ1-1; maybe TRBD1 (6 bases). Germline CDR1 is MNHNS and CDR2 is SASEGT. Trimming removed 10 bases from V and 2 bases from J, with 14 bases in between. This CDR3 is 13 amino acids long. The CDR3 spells CATVRGFNTEAFF. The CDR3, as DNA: TGTGCCACAGTGAGGGGGTTCAACACTGAAGCTTTCTTT.

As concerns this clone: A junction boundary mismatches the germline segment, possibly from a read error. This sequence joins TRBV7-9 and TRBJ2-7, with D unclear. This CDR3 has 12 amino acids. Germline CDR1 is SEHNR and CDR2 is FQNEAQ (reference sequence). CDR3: CSSSPPGYEQYF. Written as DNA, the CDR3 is TGTTCCAGCAGCCCCCCCGGCTACGAGCAGTACTTC.

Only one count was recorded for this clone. CDR3 in amino acids: CASSHDTGYGDQPQHF. The CDR3 DNA follows: TGTGCCAGCTCCCACGATACAGGGTATGGTGATCAGCCCCAGCATTTT. The chain links TRBV18 to TRBJ1-5; TRBD1 is a possible D gene (6 bases). Germline loops: CDR1 KGHSH, CDR2 LQKENI. This CDR3 spans 16 amino acids. V was pared by 6 bases and J by 5 bases, with 20 bases between. The variable domain in full, completed from reference TRBV18 and TRBJ1-5, reads NAGVMQNPRHLVRRRGQEARLRCSPMKGHSHVYWYRQLPEEGLKFMVYLQKENIIDESGMPKERFSAEFPKEGPSILRIQQVVRGDSAAYFCASSHDTGYGDQPQHFGDGTRLSIL.

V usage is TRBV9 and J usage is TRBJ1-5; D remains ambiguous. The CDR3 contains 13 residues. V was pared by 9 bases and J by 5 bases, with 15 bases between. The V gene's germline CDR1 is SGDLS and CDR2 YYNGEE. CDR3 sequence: CANTVMRDQPQHF. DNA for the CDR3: TGTGCCAACACAGTAATGAGGGATCAGCCCCAGCATTTT.

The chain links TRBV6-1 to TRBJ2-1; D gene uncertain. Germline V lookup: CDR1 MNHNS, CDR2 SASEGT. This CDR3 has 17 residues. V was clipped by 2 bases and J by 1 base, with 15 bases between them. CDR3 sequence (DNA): TGTGCCAGCAGTGAATTTGCGACATCCAGATCCTACAATGAGCAGTTCTTC. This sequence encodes CASSEFATSRSYNEQFF.

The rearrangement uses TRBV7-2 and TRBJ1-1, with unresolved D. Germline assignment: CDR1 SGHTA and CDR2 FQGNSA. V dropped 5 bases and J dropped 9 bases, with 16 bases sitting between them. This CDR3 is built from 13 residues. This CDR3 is CASSLSGRTQAFF. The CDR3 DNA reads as TGTGCCAGCAGCCTAAGTGGCAGGACTCAAGCTTTCTTT.

In DNA, the CDR3 is TGTGCCAGCAGCAGGGACTACGAGCAGTACTTC. Protein: CASSRDYEQYF. The genes are TRBV6-6 and TRBJ2-7, with D possibly being TRBD1 (5 bases). V was clipped by 6 bases and J by 3 bases, with 6 bases between them. The CDR3 is 11 amino acids. CDR1 is MNHNY and CDR2 is SVGAGI in the germline V gene (reference sequence).

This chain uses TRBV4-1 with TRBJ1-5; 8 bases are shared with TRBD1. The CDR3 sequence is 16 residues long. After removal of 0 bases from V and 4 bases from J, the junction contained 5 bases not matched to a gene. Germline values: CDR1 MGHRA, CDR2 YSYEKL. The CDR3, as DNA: TGCGCCAGCAGCCAAGATCCCGGACAGGGTAATCAGCCCCAGCATTTT. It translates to CASSQDPGQGNQPQHF.

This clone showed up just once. Here the CDR3 DNA reads TGTGCCAGCAGCTGGGGGGGAGATCAACGCAATCAGCCCCAGCATTTT. Residues: CASSWGGDQRNQPQHF. The rearrangement joins TRBV7-2 to TRBJ1-5; possible D gene TRBD1, 5 bases. V dropped 4 bases and J dropped 2 bases, with 15 bases sitting between them. Germline lookup yields CDR1 SGHTA and CDR2 FQGNSA. The CDR3 is made up of 16 amino acids. The full variable domain, its missing parts supplied by reference TRBV7-2 and TRBJ1-5, is GAGVSQSPSNKVTEKGKDVELRCDPISGHTALYWYRQSLGQGLEFLIYFQGNSAPDKSGLPSDRFSAERTGGSVSTLTIQRTQQEDSAVYLCASSWGGDQRNQPQHFGDGTRLSIL.

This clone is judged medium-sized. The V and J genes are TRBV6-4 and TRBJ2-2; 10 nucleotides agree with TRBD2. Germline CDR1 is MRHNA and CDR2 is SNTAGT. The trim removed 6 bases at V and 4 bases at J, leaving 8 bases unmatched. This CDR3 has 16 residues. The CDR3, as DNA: TGTGCCAGCAGCGACGGCAAGCGGGGGGGCACCGGGGAGCTGTTTTTT. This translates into CASSDGKRGGTGELFF.

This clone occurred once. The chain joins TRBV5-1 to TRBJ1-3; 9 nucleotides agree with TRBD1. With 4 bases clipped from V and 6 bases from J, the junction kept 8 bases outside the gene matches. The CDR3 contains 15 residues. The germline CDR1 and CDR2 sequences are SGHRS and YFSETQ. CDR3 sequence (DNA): TGCGCCAGCAGCGTGGGACAGGGCCGTCTAAACACCATATATTTT. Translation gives CASSVGQGRLNTIYF.